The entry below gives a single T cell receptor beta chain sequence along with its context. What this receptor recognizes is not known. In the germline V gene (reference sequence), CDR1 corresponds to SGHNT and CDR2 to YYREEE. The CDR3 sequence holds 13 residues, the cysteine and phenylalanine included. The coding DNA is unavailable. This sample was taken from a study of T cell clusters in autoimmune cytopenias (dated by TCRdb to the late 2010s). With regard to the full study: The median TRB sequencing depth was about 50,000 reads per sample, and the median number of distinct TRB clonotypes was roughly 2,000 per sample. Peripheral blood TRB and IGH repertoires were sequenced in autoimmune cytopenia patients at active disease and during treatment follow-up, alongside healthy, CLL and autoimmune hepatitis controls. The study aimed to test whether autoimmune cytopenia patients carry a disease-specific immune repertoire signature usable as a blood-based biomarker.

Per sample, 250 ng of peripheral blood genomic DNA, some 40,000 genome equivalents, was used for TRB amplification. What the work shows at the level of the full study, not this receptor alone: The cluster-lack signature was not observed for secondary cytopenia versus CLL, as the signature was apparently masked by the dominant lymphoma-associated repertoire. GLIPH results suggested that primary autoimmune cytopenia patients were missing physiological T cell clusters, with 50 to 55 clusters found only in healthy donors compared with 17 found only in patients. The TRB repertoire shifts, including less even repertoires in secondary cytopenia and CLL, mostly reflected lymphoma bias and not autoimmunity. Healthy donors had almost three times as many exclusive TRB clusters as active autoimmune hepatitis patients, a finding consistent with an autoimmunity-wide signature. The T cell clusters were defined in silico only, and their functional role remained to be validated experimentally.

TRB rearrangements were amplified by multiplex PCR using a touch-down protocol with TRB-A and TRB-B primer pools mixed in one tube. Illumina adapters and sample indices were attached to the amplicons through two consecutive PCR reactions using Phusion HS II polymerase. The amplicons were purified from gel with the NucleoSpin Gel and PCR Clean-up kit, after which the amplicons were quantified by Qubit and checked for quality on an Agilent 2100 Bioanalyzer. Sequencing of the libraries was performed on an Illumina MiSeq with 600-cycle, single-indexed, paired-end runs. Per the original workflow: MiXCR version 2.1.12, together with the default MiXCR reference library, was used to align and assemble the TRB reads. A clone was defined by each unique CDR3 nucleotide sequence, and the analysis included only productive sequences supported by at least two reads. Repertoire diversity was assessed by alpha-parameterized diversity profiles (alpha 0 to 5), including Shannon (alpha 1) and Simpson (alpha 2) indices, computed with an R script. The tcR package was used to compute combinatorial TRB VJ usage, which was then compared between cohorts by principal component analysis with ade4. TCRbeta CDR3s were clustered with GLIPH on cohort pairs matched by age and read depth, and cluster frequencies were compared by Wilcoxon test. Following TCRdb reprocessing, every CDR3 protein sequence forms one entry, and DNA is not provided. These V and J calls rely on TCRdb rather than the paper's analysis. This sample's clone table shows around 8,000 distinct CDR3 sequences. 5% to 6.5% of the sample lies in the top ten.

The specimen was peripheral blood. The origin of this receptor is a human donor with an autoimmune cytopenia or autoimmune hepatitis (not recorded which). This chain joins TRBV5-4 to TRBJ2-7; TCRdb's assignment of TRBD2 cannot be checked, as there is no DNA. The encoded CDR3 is CASSFMTSHEQYF.